This TCR beta chain emerged from a study of T cell responses to AZD1222 COVID-19 vaccine. Concerning this clone itself: Its antigen is unknown.

TCRdb's table, derived via immunoSEQ multiplex PCR, lists solely in-frame clones and lacks some. The profile shows more than 120,000 clones, about 92% of them singletons. General observations from the study: White British people made up most donors, females outnumbered males, and clonal diversity was possibly underestimated. Sampling captured repertoires only after the peak T cell response.

V lost 1 base and J lost 9; bases outside the gene matches: 6. The germline V gene has CDR1 SNHLY and CDR2 FYNNEI. CDR3 size: 14 residues. The sample was peripheral blood, taken on day 0 of AZD1222 vaccination. The sequence derives from an adult in good health. V gene TRBV2 combines with J gene TRBJ1-2; 9 bases map to TRBD1. CDR3 residues: CASSEETGGRSYTF. CDR3 nucleotide sequence: TGTGCCAGCAGTGAAGAGACAGGGGGTAGGAGCTACACCTTC.